The 12 T cell receptor beta chains below come from one sample, sequenced in a study of blood T cell repertoires in COVID-19. Sequenced by immunoSEQ multiplex PCR; TCRdb stores in-frame clones only, minus some. The data contain roughly 260,000 clones, 88% of them singletons. Sequencing was done on a sample of peripheral blood. The receptors originated from a man in his 60s who had recovered from COVID-19.

The chain joins TRBV7-2 to TRBJ2-4, with D maybe TRBD1 (5 bases). The V end lost 3 bases, the J end lost 1 base, and 7 bases lay between the germline ends. The CDR3 loop spans 14 amino acids. Looked up from germline, CDR1 is SGHTA and CDR2 is FQGNSA. The CDR3 here is CASSFDSAKNIQYF. The DNA for the CDR3 is TGTGCCAGCAGCTTCGACAGCGCCAAAAACATTCAGTACTTC.

The chain has TRBV11-2 and TRBJ1-1; D not resolved. The CDR3 has 11 residues. Per germline, CDR1 SGHAT and CDR2 FQNNGV. Trimming removed 4 bases at V and 6 bases at J, with 6 bases between. CDR3 DNA: TGTGCCAGCAGCTCGGGTGCTGAAGCTTTCTTT. This codes for CASSSGAEAFF.

The gene calls are TRBV6-5 and TRBJ1-5; TRBD1 might be the D (6 bases). Trimming took off 4 bases at V and 2 bases at J, with 9 bases between the two ends. The CDR3 totals 14 residues. CDR1 is MNHEY, CDR2 SVGAGI, per germline. The CDR3 DNA sequence: TGTGCCAGCAGTTCTAGACAGGGCAATCAGCCCCAGCATTTT. Translating it yields CASSSRQGNQPQHF.

The rearrangement uses TRBV24-1 and TRBJ2-7; no clear D. Germline CDR1 is KGHDR and CDR2 is SFDVKD. V lost 2 bases to trimming and J lost 0 bases, with 10 bases between them. This CDR3 spans 15 amino acids. The CDR3 reads CATSDSRSASYEQYF. In nucleotides, the CDR3 is TGTGCCACCAGTGATTCGAGAAGTGCCTCCTACGAGCAGTACTTC.

CDR3 bases: TGTGCCAGCAGCATAGACAGGGCATCCTACAATGAGCAGTTCTTC. It yields the protein CASSIDRASYNEQFF. The chain joins TRBV3-1 (or the pseudogene TRBV3-2) to TRBJ2-1; TRBD1 aligns across 7 bases. CDR1 is LGHDT and CDR2 is YNNKEL in the germline V gene (reference sequence). CDR3 size: 15 residues. V was clipped by 5 bases and J by 1 base; unmatched bases: 5.

This clone was counted once. The rearrangement joins TRBV5-8 to TRBJ1-5, with TRBD1 identical over 8 bases. J was trimmed by 2 bases and V by 5 bases; bases with no gene match: 9. This CDR3 region has 16 residues. CDR1 SGHTS and CDR2 YDEGEE come from the germline V gene. The CDR3 bases are TGTGCCAGCAGGACAGGGGTTAGAGCAGGCAATCAGCCCCAGCATTTT. This translates into CASRTGVRAGNQPQHF.

This clone was observed a single time. V usage is TRBV4-2 and J usage is TRBJ2-7; tentative D call: TRBD1 (6 bases). In germline, CDR1 is LGHNA, CDR2 YNFKEQ. V lost 0 bases, J lost 4 bases, and 16 bases lay in between. The CDR3 runs to 16 residues. The CDR3 nucleotides are TGTGCCAGCAGCCAAGATGGTACAGGGTATATGTACGAGCAGTACTTC. Translated, it gives CASSQDGTGYMYEQYF.

The CDR3 region has the DNA TGTGCCACCAGTGATTTGAGGTCAGGGGGAATCTTCTACGAGCAGTACTTC. Translated, it gives CATSDLRSGGIFYEQYF. The rearrangement joins TRBV24-1 to TRBJ2-7; TRBD1 matches at 7 bases. With 0 bases clipped from V and 3 bases from J, the junction kept 10 bases outside the gene matches. The germline gives CDR1 KGHDR, CDR2 SFDVKD. The CDR3 is 17 amino acids.

This chain uses TRBV18 with TRBJ1-3; 8 bases align to TRBD1. J gave up 0 bases and V 3 bases, and 4 bases lay outside the gene matches. The CDR3 is 16 amino acids. Germline V gene data show CDR1 as KGHSH and CDR2 as LQKENI. Here the CDR3 reads CASSPRTGPSGNTIYF. CDR3 DNA sequence: TGTGCCAGCTCACCCCGGACAGGGCCCTCTGGAAACACCATATATTTT.

In this sample, this clone turned up once. The rearrangement links TRBV20-1 to TRBJ1-1; D is unclear. V lost 5 bases and J lost 2, with 6 bases in between. The CDR3 runs 11 residues. Germline V gives CDR1 DFQATT, CDR2 SNEGSKA (reference sequence). This CDR3 is CSAFLNTEAFF. The DNA for the CDR3 is TGCAGTGCTTTCTTAAACACTGAAGCTTTCTTT.

In this sample, this clone turned up a few times. V is TRBV7-2 and J is TRBJ1-5, with TRBD1 as a possible D gene (5 bases). The V gene's germline CDR1 is SGHTA and CDR2 FQGNSA. The CDR3 sequence is 15 residues long. Trimming pared 2 bases from V and 0 bases from J, leaving 8 bases between. The CDR3 is CASSLRQNSNQPQHF. CDR3 nucleotides: TGTGCCAGCAGCTTAAGACAGAATAGCAATCAGCCCCAGCATTTT.

The rearrangement links TRBV9 to TRBJ2-7; TRBD1 aligns across 9 bases. The CDR3 totals 16 residues. Germline V gives CDR1 SGDLS, CDR2 YYNGEE. The J segment lost 2 bases and the V segment lost 4 bases, leaving 10 bases of the junction unmatched. CDR3 bases: TGTGCCAGCAGCTTCTCACCGGGACAGGGAACCTACGAGCAGTACTTC. As protein: CASSFSPGQGTYEQYF. Full variable domain (outside the CDR3, taken from reference TRBV9 and TRBJ2-7): DSGVTQTPKHLITATGQRVTLRCSPRSGDLSVYWYQQSLDQGLQFLIQYYNGEERAKGNILERFSAQQFPDLHSELNLSSLELGDSALYFCASSFSPGQGTYEQYFGPGTRLTVT.